This T cell receptor (beta chain) came from a study of blood T cell repertoires in COVID-19 (dated by TCRdb to the early 2020s). Turning to the overall study: The collaborator samples originated in the United States, Italy and Spain and spanned the acute and convalescent phases of COVID-19. The prospective study material was composed of cDNA or gDNA derived from T cells, B-cell-depleted T cells, or PBMCs. Subjects who had been exposed to COVID-19, were actively infected with it, or had recovered from it provided the deeply sampled blood TCRbeta repertoires that made up the dataset. The repertoires were released in a freely available public database intended as a resource for research on the immune response to SARS-CoV-2. Samples were obtained from the ongoing ImmuneRACE study (first 160 participants) and from over 1,000 subjects provided by 6 global collaborators. Sample metadata almost always included a de-identified subject ID, COVID-19 status, age in years and sex. HLA class I and class II types, where available, came from metadata supplied by the sample provider rather than from assay-based typing.

Remarks on this clone: This clone's antigen is unknown. No qualities accompany the bases; no much larger clone lies one base away.

TCRbeta CDR3 regions were amplified from genomic DNA by means of the immunoSEQ Assay, a bias-controlled multiplex PCR. Per the authors' processing: The number of nucleated cells in each sample was estimated from the amplification of reference gene primers within the assay. To quantify the absolute abundance of each unique TCRbeta CDR3 rearrangement, sequence reads were collapsed and filtered. For each sample, productive Simpson clonality was calculated as the square root of Simpson's diversity index over productive rearrangements. TCRdb re-hosts the immuneACCESS table, in-frame sequences only. Its copies lack some clones; in the studies checked, an unresolved V gene accounts for under half of them, and the cause for the rest is not known. That table is the source of V, J and clone size, and D and trimming were worked out from the DNA. The sample records fewer than 80,000 clones, about 86% of which are singletons. The top ten constitute approximately 5.8% of the sample.

As encoded in the germline V gene, CDR1 is SGHRS while CDR2 is YFSETQ. V trim: 4 bases; J trim: 0 bases; unmatched bases: 13. The CDR3 goes from the cysteine to the phenylalanine over 19 residues. This entry keeps only the CDR3 DNA: 57 bases, framed from base 1. What the research found in general, with its limitations: Clinical and demographic metadata were provided uncurated, with the amount varying by source and participant.

One collaborating source in Seattle enrolled patients while the patients were actively infected and followed the patients over time throughout the course of disease. Whole blood was collected in K2EDTA tubes by collaborating institutions according to the institutions' own protocols. For TCRbeta analysis, collaborators shipped samples in one of three forms: frozen whole blood, isolated PBMCs, or DNA extracted from either of those sample types. This clonotype was sampled from an elderly man with COVID-19, enrolled during active disease. The sequencing input was peripheral blood. The chain was built from TRBV5-1 and TRBJ2-6, and 7 junction bases match TRBD1. The DNA reads as follows: TGCGCCAGCAGCACCTTGACAGGGCGATCCTACTCTGGGGCCAACGTCCTGACTTTC. Translated, it gives CASSTLTGRSYSGANVLTF.